A selection of T cell receptor beta chains follows, all from one sample in a study of T-cell memory formation after mild COVID-19. TCRdb re-called the 5' RACE reads with MiXCR, one entry per CDR3 protein. The sample carries about 560,000 distinct CDR3 sequences, 17% recorded once. The sample comprised PBMCs or a T cell subset sorted from them (not recorded which). The source is an adult woman who had mild COVID-19 (a few samples of this study predate the infection). Cell type and time point are not known. CDR3s leave out the opening cysteine and the closing phenylalanine or tryptophan.

V gene,CDR3 protein
TRBV4-1,ASSQDNKQETQY
TRBV7-8,ASSTGPPDTEAF
TRBV12-3/TRBV12-4,ASSLGLRDHEQF
TRBV19,ASSIAVNTEAF
TRBV6-2/TRBV6-3,ASRPAWAVEQF
TRBV6-2/TRBV6-3,ASSYRTGAGNTIY
TRBV7-8,ASSAAKGEGKLF
TRBV3-1,ASSQVGLAFTGELF
TRBV7-9,ASSSQGSGDTQY
TRBV23-1,ASRGTGDGETQY
TRBV6-2/TRBV6-3,ASRSVGGRGPNTGELF
TRBV6-6,ASSSPGNSYEQY
TRBV9,ASGEDISYYNEQF
TRBV7-8,ASSHQENYGYT